These 27 T cell receptor beta chains share one sample of origin, sequenced in a study of Graves' ophthalmopathy and Graves' hyperthyroidism. RNA transcripts were the template, and TCR beta CDR3 regions were amplified from them. First-round RT-PCR relied on HTBI primers, and a second-round multiplex PCR came next. MiXCR, applied by TCRdb to the multiplex PCR reads, yields one record per CDR3 protein. The table has around 1.1 million distinct CDR3 sequences, roughly 35% seen once. Sequences were obtained from peripheral blood or thyroid tissue (not recorded which). These receptors originate from an adult man with Graves' hyperthyroidism.

The rearrangement links TRBV11-2 to TRBJ1-1; no firm D call. CDR3 length: 12 residues. Germline CDR1 reads SGHAT; CDR2 reads FQNNGV. V dropped 5 bases and J dropped 8 bases, with 12 bases sitting between them. CDR3 amino acids: CASSHERREAFF. The CDR3 nucleotides read TGTGCCAGCAGCCACGAGCGGAGAGAAGCTTTCTTT. Based on the CDR3 plus reference TRBV11-2 and TRBJ1-1, the full variable domain is EAGVAQSPRYKIIEKRQSVAFWCNPISGHATLYWYQQILGQGPKLLIQFQNNGVVDDSQLPKDRFSAERLKGVDSTLKIQPAKLEDSAVYLCASSHERREAFFGQGTRLTVV.

This clonotype was counted many times. The CDR3 loop reads CAISETTGVGNEKLFF. In DNA, the CDR3 is TGTGCCATCAGTGAGACGACAGGGGTTGGTAATGAAAAACTGTTTTTT. The chain links TRBV10-3 to TRBJ1-4, with 8 nucleotides matching TRBD1. V gave up 2 bases and J gave up 4 bases; unmatched junction bases: 6. From germline, CDR1 is ENHRY and CDR2 SYGVKD. CDR3 length: 16 residues.

This clonotype showed up many times. The chain employs TRBV20-1 and TRBJ1-1, with D tentatively TRBD1 (6 bases). The CDR3 covers 13 residues. Trimming removed 4 bases at V and 6 bases at J, with 15 bases between. Per germline, CDR1 DFQATT and CDR2 SNEGSKA (reference sequence). CDR3 loop: CSAKGVSGAEAFF. DNA of the CDR3: TGCAGTGCTAAGGGGGTGAGTGGCGCTGAAGCTTTCTTT.

This clonotype was observed a single time. V usage is TRBV6-5 and J usage is TRBJ2-5; D gene uncertain. V gave up 0 bases and J gave up 2 bases, with 7 bases separating them. CDR1 and CDR2 from the germline V gene are MNHEY and SVGAGI. The CDR3 extends over 14 amino acids. The CDR3 is CASSYSWQQETQYF. CDR3 DNA sequence: TGTGCCAGCAGTTACTCTTGGCAGCAAGAGACCCAGTACTTC.

This chain joins TRBV28 and TRBJ2-2; either TRBD1 or TRBD2 may fit D (5 bases each). V lost 2 bases to trimming and J lost 4 bases, with 17 bases between them. The CDR3 has 17 amino acids. CDR1 MDHEN and CDR2 SYDVKM come from the germline V gene. CDR3 region: CASSLGVSWGFTGELFF. The CDR3 DNA follows: TGTGCCAGCAGTTTAGGGGTCTCTTGGGGGTTCACCGGGGAGCTGTTTTTT.

This chain connects TRBV19 to TRBJ2-7, with a weak D call TRBD2 (7 bases). V was clipped by 7 bases and J by 4 bases, with 23 bases between them. The CDR3 runs to 16 residues. Germline V gene sequence: CDR1 LNHDA, CDR2 SQIVND (reference sequence). The CDR3 is CASTRGKDSGTYEQYF. In DNA form, the CDR3 reads TGTGCCAGTACCCGAGGAAAGGACAGCGGGACTTACGAGCAGTACTTC.

This clonotype showed up just a few times. This rearrangement joins TRBV28 to TRBJ1-2, with D tentatively TRBD1 (6 bases). CDR3 length equals 14 residues. In germline, CDR1 is MDHEN, CDR2 SYDVKM. V lost 5 bases and J 4 bases, leaving 14 bases between the germline ends. CDR3 sequence: CASSQLGTPYGYTF. The CDR3 DNA reads as TGTGCCAGCAGTCAACTTGGGACACCCTATGGCTACACCTTC.

This clonotype has at least ten counts. The chain joins TRBV29-1 to TRBJ2-5; 9 bases map to TRBD1. V dropped 4 bases and J dropped 0; count of bases not matched to a gene: 12. From germline, CDR1 is SQVTM and CDR2 ANQGSEA. The CDR3 has 17 amino acids. The CDR3 region has the DNA TGCAGCGTTGGGGACAGGGAGGAGCGGGGTTACCAAGAGACCCAGTACTTC. Translation gives CSVGDREERGYQETQYF.

This CDR3 reads CASSLLERPSSYEQYF. As DNA, the CDR3 is TGTGCCAGCAGTTTATTGGAGCGCCCAAGCTCCTACGAGCAGTACTTC. The chain is built from TRBV12-3 or TRBV12-4 and TRBJ2-7; D unclear. V lost 2 bases to trimming and J lost 0 bases, with 14 bases between them. This CDR3 is 16 amino acids long.

This chain uses TRBV19 with TRBJ2-7, with 11 bases identical to TRBD1. Germline-derived CDR1 and CDR2 are LNHDA and SQIVND (reference sequence). The CDR3 has 16 amino acids. Losses at the gene ends were 10 bases for V and 3 bases for J; bases not matched to a gene: 14. The CDR3 region has the DNA TGTGCCACCACGGGGACCGCCGGGACAGGGGGCTACGAGCAGTACTTC. Translation gives CATTGTAGTGGYEQYF.

In its sample, this clonotype was seen a few times. The chain employs TRBV12-3 or TRBV12-4 and TRBJ1-5, with D tentatively TRBD1 (6 bases). This CDR3 contains 14 residues. V was cut by 7 bases and J by 6 bases, with 16 bases left in between. This CDR3 is CASTAAQGSQPQHF. The CDR3 nucleotides are TGTGCCAGCACCGCGGCACAGGGAAGTCAGCCCCAGCATTTT.

This clonotype was observed a handful of times. The chain links TRBV10-3 to TRBJ1-2, with a possible D match to TRBD1 (5 bases). V gave up 7 bases and J gave up 2 bases, with 11 bases separating them. Germline V gives CDR1 ENHRY, CDR2 SYGVKD. The CDR3 runs to 13 residues. Here the CDR3 DNA reads TGTGCCATCAACCGGGACGGCAACTATGGCTACACCTTC. Translated: CAINRDGNYGYTF.

The chain carries TRBV25-1 and TRBJ1-6, with D unclear. CDR3 length: 17 residues. CDR1 is MGHDK, CDR2 SYGVNS, per germline. V was cut by 8 bases and J by 0 bases, with 17 bases left in between. CDR3 nucleotides: TGTGCCAGCGAGTCTGGTGTGGGTAGCTCCTATAATTCACCCCTCCACTTT. This translates into CASESGVGSSYNSPLHF.

This clonotype has more than one count but fewer than ten. V usage is TRBV19 and J usage is TRBJ2-7, with 8 nucleotides matching TRBD2. Germline V gene sequence: CDR1 LNHDA, CDR2 SQIVND (reference sequence). The CDR3 is 16 amino acids. J gave up 0 bases and V 3 bases, and 7 bases lay outside the gene matches. This CDR3 is CASSIGSGGFSYEQYF. CDR3 nucleotide sequence: TGTGCCAGTAGTATCGGGAGCGGGGGTTTCTCCTACGAGCAGTACTTC. Complete variable domain (other parts from reference TRBV19 and TRBJ2-7): DGGITQSPKYLFRKEGQNVTLSCEQNLNHDAMYWYRQDPGQGLRLIYYSQIVNDFQKGDIAEGYSVSREKKESFPLTVTSAQKNPTAFYLCASSIGSGGFSYEQYFGPGTRLTVT.

There are a few counts of this clonotype. The rearrangement joins TRBV30 to TRBJ2-2, with D possibly TRBD2 on 5 matching bases. From germline, CDR1 is GTSNPN and CDR2 SVGIG (reference sequence). Trimming cost V 0 bases and J 5 bases, with 7 bases left between them. The CDR3 has 13 amino acids. DNA for the CDR3: TGTGCCTGGAGTGTACCGGGGACCGGGGAGCTGTTTTTT. It specifies CAWSVPGTGELFF. Looking up the rest from reference TRBV30 and TRBJ2-2 gives the full variable domain: SQTIHQWPATLVQPVGSPLSLECTVEGTSNPNLYWYRQAAGRGLQLLFYSVGIGQISSEVPQNLSASRPQDRQFILSSKKLLLSDSGFYLCAWSVPGTGELFFGEGSRLTVL.

The chain combines TRBV7-9 with TRBJ1-5, with 8 bases identical to TRBD1. V was clipped by 7 bases and J by 2 bases; unmatched bases: 7. Germline V gene sequence: CDR1 SEHNR, CDR2 FQNEAQ (reference sequence). The CDR3 sequence is 15 residues long. The CDR3 region is CASTGQGEGNQPQHF. The CDR3 bases are TGTGCCAGCACCGGACAGGGTGAGGGCAATCAGCCCCAGCATTTT.

This sequence joins TRBV7-2 and TRBJ1-2, with a tentative D call TRBD1 (6 bases). With 3 bases removed from V and 0 bases from J, the gap between germline ends came to 14 bases. The CDR3 loop spans 16 amino acids. Germline V gene data show CDR1 as SGHTA and CDR2 as FQGNSA. Written as DNA, the CDR3 is TGTGCCAGCAGCTTCCAACGAGGACAGCCTAACTATGGCTACACCTTC. Residues: CASSFQRGQPNYGYTF.

This clonotype was counted at least ten times. The chain recombines TRBV7-2 with TRBJ2-2, with D unclear. Deletions cut 4 bases from V and 2 bases from J, with 5 bases between. This CDR3 comprises 13 residues. Germline CDR1 and CDR2: SGHTA and FQGNSA. The CDR3 DNA reads TGTGCCAGCAGCTCCAAAAACACCGGGGAGCTGTTTTTT. Translation gives CASSSKNTGELFF.

The sample holds many counts of this clonotype. CDR3 protein: CSATDRERYEQYF. As DNA, the CDR3 is TGCAGCGCCACTGACAGGGAACGTTACGAGCAGTACTTC. The chain uses TRBV29-1 and TRBJ2-7; 7 positions agree with TRBD1. Germline V gene lookup returns CDR1 SQVTM and CDR2 ANQGSEA. The CDR3 spans 13 residues. After removal of 7 bases from V and 4 bases from J, the junction contained 10 bases not matched to a gene.

CDR3 DNA sequence: TGTGCCTGGGCAGGGCAGGGCCCTCAGCCCCAGCATTTT. Residues: CAWAGQGPQPQHF. V gene TRBV11-2 combines with J gene TRBJ1-5; tentative D call: TRBD1 (5 bases). Germline V gene data show CDR1 as SGHAT and CDR2 as FQNNGV. With 11 bases removed from V and 6 bases from J, the gap between germline ends came to 17 bases. The length of the CDR3 is 13 residues.

The sample holds many counts of this clonotype. This CDR3 is CSAPMGGGGYTF. In DNA, the CDR3 is TGCAGCGCACCAATGGGGGGCGGTGGCTACACCTTC. The chain carries TRBV29-1 and TRBJ1-2, with D perhaps TRBD1 (6 bases). CDR1 is SQVTM, CDR2 ANQGSEA, per germline. The CDR3 has 12 residues. V dropped 7 bases and J dropped 7 bases, with 16 bases sitting between them.

This clonotype was counted ten times or more. This chain uses TRBV5-1 with TRBJ2-2, with D perhaps TRBD1 (6 bases). Germline V CDR1 and CDR2: SGHRS, YFSETQ. V shed 0 bases and J shed 9 bases, with 12 bases lying between them. The CDR3 is 14 amino acids. In DNA form, the CDR3 reads TGCGCCAGCAGCTTGGTTGTGCAGGGGCGGGAGCTGTTTTTT. Translating gives CASSLVVQGRELFF.

This clonotype was seen repeatedly, ten times or more. The chain employs TRBV20-1 and TRBJ1-1; D remains unclear. Germline CDR1 DFQATT, CDR2 SNEGSKA (reference sequence). Trimming pared 1 base from V and 0 bases from J, leaving 6 bases between. The CDR3 is 13 residues long. The CDR3 bases are TGCAGTGCTAGAGGGACCATGAACACTGAAGCTTTCTTT. It yields the protein CSARGTMNTEAFF.

This clonotype occurred a few times. The rearrangement links TRBV9 to TRBJ2-7, with 13 bases matching TRBD2. Germline V gives CDR1 SGDLS, CDR2 YYNGEE. The CDR3 has 17 residues. V was pared by 4 bases and J by 7 bases, with 14 bases of the junction left unmatched. CDR3 sequence reads: CASSPSGLAGIAGEQYF. CDR3 nucleotides: TGTGCCAGCAGCCCCTCGGGACTAGCGGGGATTGCTGGAGAGCAGTACTTC.

This clonotype was counted ten times or more. The V and J genes are TRBV19 and TRBJ1-1; D perhaps matches TRBD1 (5 bases). The V end lost 3 bases, the J end lost 2 bases, and 16 bases lay between the germline ends. CDR3 length: 16 residues. Germline V gene lookup returns CDR1 LNHDA and CDR2 SQIVND (reference sequence). The CDR3 DNA sequence: TGTGCCAGTAGTATTCTGCGACAGACTAAAAACACTGAAGCTTTCTTT. As protein: CASSILRQTKNTEAFF.

This clonotype was recorded a few times. V usage is TRBV12-3 or TRBV12-4 and J usage is TRBJ1-1, with D unclear. The V end lost 6 bases, the J end lost 0 bases, and 8 bases lay between the germline ends. This CDR3 has 13 residues. CDR3 nucleotide sequence: TGTGCCAGCAGGAGCAGTGTGAACACTGAAGCTTTCTTT. Its protein is CASRSSVNTEAFF.

This clonotype occurred a few times. This chain joins TRBV29-1 and TRBJ2-7, with no clear D. V was pared by 7 bases and J by 1 base, with 17 bases between. Germline V gene data show CDR1 as SQVTM and CDR2 as ANQGSEA. The CDR3 sequence is 14 residues long. The CDR3 reads CSAKVDADSYEQYF. The DNA for the CDR3 is TGCAGCGCCAAGGTGGACGCCGATTCCTACGAGCAGTACTTC.